A selection of T cell receptor beta chains follows, all from one sample in a study of CD8+ T cells in alopecia areata. The protocol was immunoSEQ multiplex PCR, while the TCRdb copy is restricted to in-frame clones and leaves out a portion. The sample holds about 150,000 clones; roughly 50% are singletons and the top ten take less than 20%. The starting material was CD8+ T cells sorted from blood, obtained at week 4, from a patient treated with tofacitinib. The receptor source for this set is a human donor with alopecia areata. Both conserved end residues are part of each CDR3. The D gene is left open where the match is weak. Where a row states a size, it is once, few, many or the class of an expanded clone; other rows omit it.

V gene: TRBV23-1
J gene: TRBJ2-2
clone size: NA
D gene: NA
CDR3 DNA: TGCGCCAGCAGTCAATCGGAACGGAGCACCGGGGAGCTGTTTTTT
CDR3 protein: CASSQSERSTGELFF

V gene: TRBV7-9
J gene: TRBJ2-4
clone size: few
D gene: NA
CDR3 DNA: TGTGCCAGCAGCGGACAGCTGCTAGCCAAAAACATTCAGTACTTC
CDR3 protein: CASSGQLLAKNIQYF

V gene: TRBV6-6
J gene: TRBJ2-1
clone size: few
D gene: TRBD2
CDR3 DNA: TGTGCCAGCAACCTAGCGGGAACAGACAATGAGCAGTTCTTC
CDR3 protein: CASNLAGTDNEQFF

V gene: TRBV9
J gene: TRBJ1-2
clone size: NA
D gene: NA
CDR3 DNA: TGTGCCAGCAGCGTAGAAGGGGGGCAGAGCGGCTACACCTTC
CDR3 protein: CASSVEGGQSGYTF

V gene: TRBV13
J gene: TRBJ1-2
clone size: NA
D gene: NA
CDR3 DNA: TGTGCCAGCAGCTTAGGGGGACACCTAGGGGATGGCTACACCTTC
CDR3 protein: CASSLGGHLGDGYTF

V gene: TRBV6-6
J gene: TRBJ2-2
clone size: few
D gene: NA
CDR3 DNA: TGTGCCAGCAGTTACGGCACCGGGGAGCTGTTTTTT
CDR3 protein: CASSYGTGELFF

V gene: TRBV4-1
J gene: TRBJ2-3
clone size: few
D gene: TRBD2
CDR3 DNA: TGCGCCAGCAGCCAAGAGACTAGCGGGGGGGCGGGTACGCAGTATTTT
CDR3 protein: CASSQETSGGAGTQYF

V gene: TRBV9
J gene: TRBJ2-7
clone size: NA
D gene: TRBD2
CDR3 DNA: TGTGCCAGCAGCGTAGCCAGCGGGGGAGACAGCTACGAGCAGTACTTC
CDR3 protein: CASSVASGGDSYEQYF

V gene: TRBV9
J gene: TRBJ1-1
clone size: NA
D gene: NA
CDR3 DNA: TGTGCCAGCAGCGTTAAATTGATGTGGGCTTTCTTT
CDR3 protein: CASSVKLMWAFF

V gene: TRBV5-1
J gene: TRBJ1-1
clone size: few
D gene: TRBD1
CDR3 DNA: TGCGCCAGCAGCTTGGCCCGGGACAGGGGGAACACTGAAGCTTTCTTT
CDR3 protein: CASSLARDRGNTEAFF

V gene: TRBV19
J gene: TRBJ1-2
clone size: NA
D gene: NA
CDR3 DNA: TGTGCCACCACCGAAATCGCGTCGGATGGCTACACCTTC
CDR3 protein: CATTEIASDGYTF

V gene: TRBV29-1
J gene: TRBJ2-7
clone size: NA
D gene: NA
CDR3 DNA: TGCAGCGTTGAAGGGCGGGGTCCCTACGAGCAGTACTTC
CDR3 protein: CSVEGRGPYEQYF

V gene: TRBV15
J gene: TRBJ2-3
clone size: few
D gene: NA
CDR3 DNA: TGTGCCACCAGCAGAGATCCCGGGGGCGCAGATACGCAGTATTTT
CDR3 protein: CATSRDPGGADTQYF

V gene: TRBV5-6
J gene: TRBJ2-7
clone size: few
D gene: NA
CDR3 DNA: TGTGCCAGCAGCTTGGATGTGGGGGTGGGTTACGAGCAGTACTTC
CDR3 protein: CASSLDVGVGYEQYF

V gene: TRBV11-2
J gene: TRBJ1-1
clone size: few
D gene: NA
CDR3 DNA: TGTGCCAGCAGCTTAGGGCACATGAACACTGAAGCTTTCTTT
CDR3 protein: CASSLGHMNTEAFF

V gene: TRBV27
J gene: TRBJ1-2
clone size: NA
D gene: NA
CDR3 DNA: TGTGCCAGCAGTCCAGGGGCGGATGGCTACACCTTC
CDR3 protein: CASSPGADGYTF

V gene: TRBV9
J gene: TRBJ2-1
clone size: few
D gene: TRBD2
CDR3 DNA: TGTGCCAGCAGCGGGGGGACTAGCGGGTACAGTGAGCAGTTCTTC
CDR3 protein: CASSGGTSGYSEQFF

V gene: TRBV2
J gene: TRBJ2-1
clone size: few
D gene: TRBD2
CDR3 DNA: TGTGCCAGCAGTGGTACTAGCGGGGGGCAGGCCAATGAGCAGTTCTTC
CDR3 protein: CASSGTSGGQANEQFF

V gene: TRBV5-1
J gene: TRBJ1-1
clone size: NA
D gene: NA
CDR3 DNA: TGCGCCAGCAGCTCCCTGACACGCACTGAAGCTTTCTTT
CDR3 protein: CASSSLTRTEAFF

V gene: TRBV5-6
J gene: TRBJ1-5
clone size: NA
D gene: NA
CDR3 DNA: TGTGCCAGCAGCTTGAATAGGAAGGGTCAGCCCCAGCATTTT
CDR3 protein: CASSLNRKGQPQHF

V gene: TRBV5-1
J gene: TRBJ2-5
clone size: NA
D gene: NA
CDR3 DNA: TGCGCCAGCAGCTGGGTGCCGGGAGCACCAGGGGAGACCCAGTACTTC
CDR3 protein: CASSWVPGAPGETQYF

V gene: TRBV11-2
J gene: TRBJ2-5
clone size: NA
D gene: NA
CDR3 DNA: TGTGCCAGCAGCTTACTGGGGGCAGGTCCAGGCGAGACCCAGTACTTC
CDR3 protein: CASSLLGAGPGETQYF

V gene: TRBV5-1
J gene: TRBJ2-1
clone size: NA
D gene: NA
CDR3 DNA: TGCGCCAGCAGTCTAATCCAGGGAAACAATGAGCAGTTCTTC
CDR3 protein: CASSLIQGNNEQFF

V gene: TRBV7-9
J gene: TRBJ2-3
clone size: NA
D gene: NA
CDR3 DNA: TGTGCCAGCAGTTTTGTGGCAGCTAGCACAGATACGCAGTATTTT
CDR3 protein: CASSFVAASTDTQYF

V gene: TRBV6-5
J gene: TRBJ2-2
clone size: NA
D gene: TRBD1
CDR3 DNA: TGTGCCAGCAGTTACGACAGGGGAGCGGACACCGGGGAGCTGTTTTTT
CDR3 protein: CASSYDRGADTGELFF

V gene: TRBV6-5
J gene: TRBJ2-2
clone size: NA
D gene: NA
CDR3 DNA: TGTGCCAGCAGTTCCGACCCGGCGGTGAACACCGGGGAGCTGTTTTTT
CDR3 protein: CASSSDPAVNTGELFF

V gene: TRBV25-1
J gene: TRBJ2-7
clone size: NA
D gene: NA
CDR3 DNA: TGTGCCAGCCGGGAGTCCTCCTACGAGCAGTACTTC
CDR3 protein: CASRESSYEQYF

V gene: TRBV5-1
J gene: TRBJ2-7
clone size: NA
D gene: NA
CDR3 DNA: TGCGCCAGCAGCTTTGCCAGGTCCTACGAGCAGTACTTC
CDR3 protein: CASSFARSYEQYF